This is a list of T cell receptor beta chains from one sample in a study of breast tumors, draining lymph nodes, adjacent tissues. Each CDR3 protein gets one entry after TCRdb re-called the multiplex PCR reads with MiXCR. The repertoire includes fewer than 200,000 distinct CDR3 sequences, roughly 35% of them detected once, and around 3.5% sits in the top ten. The specimen was axillary lymph node tissue. These receptors all come from a female donor with breast cancer. Some clones in this sample may be carry-over from other donors' samples. The CDR3 runs from the conserved cysteine through the conserved F or W.

V gene: TRBV7-2; CDR3 protein: CASSPGTQSGNTIYF
V gene: TRBV30; CDR3 protein: CAWSQETQYF
V gene: TRBV5-4; CDR3 protein: CASSLEGRWNTIYF
V gene: TRBV11-2; CDR3 protein: CASSERGTPIYEQYF
V gene: TRBV11-2; CDR3 protein: CASSPLAGGKLFF
V gene: TRBV12-3/TRBV12-4; CDR3 protein: CASSYGQGRETQYF
V gene: TRBV7-9; CDR3 protein: CASSSRPALRRETQYF
V gene: TRBV9; CDR3 protein: CASSAYSGTGNEQYF
V gene: TRBV6-5; CDR3 protein: CASSYSYGLAGTSGANVLTF
V gene: TRBV18; CDR3 protein: CASPPQETQYF
V gene: TRBV5-8; CDR3 protein: CASQVYNEQFF
V gene: TRBV11-2; CDR3 protein: CASSPQPPSYGYTF
V gene: TRBV10-1; CDR3 protein: CASTDQGLGSPF
V gene: TRBV10-2; CDR3 protein: CASSARGGGGGYEQYF
V gene: TRBV6-2/TRBV6-3; CDR3 protein: CASTPRVWADTQYF
V gene: TRBV15; CDR3 protein: CATSPHGGVPGYTF
V gene: TRBV27; CDR3 protein: CASSLSSDPAANEKLFF
V gene: TRBV28; CDR3 protein: CASSPLTSPPYEQYF
V gene: TRBV30; CDR3 protein: CAWSVGSREGTQYF
V gene: TRBV4-1; CDR3 protein: CASRRTGGGTEAFF
V gene: TRBV6-2/TRBV6-3; CDR3 protein: CASSPGRFQETQYF
V gene: TRBV9; CDR3 protein: CASSVSSGTSYNEQFF
V gene: TRBV24-1; CDR3 protein: CATSDPTRTSSYEQFF
V gene: TRBV15; CDR3 protein: CATSSGQGQETQYF
V gene: TRBV4-2; CDR3 protein: CASSQERLAGVGPHEQYF
V gene: TRBV9; CDR3 protein: CASSAGQVAYGYTF
V gene: TRBV7-2; CDR3 protein: CASSLTQGPGASDREINQPQHF
V gene: TRBV20-1; CDR3 protein: CSASGTGTDTQYF
V gene: TRBV6-1; CDR3 protein: CASRDTANTGELFF
V gene: TRBV19; CDR3 protein: CASSLGSHSGNTIYF
V gene: TRBV18; CDR3 protein: CASSPGGRNYGYTF
V gene: TRBV25-1; CDR3 protein: CASSEPTSGSNNEHF
V gene: TRBV20-1; CDR3 protein: CSAPTGGSWNEQFF
V gene: TRBV5-1; CDR3 protein: CASSLDWGRGDGYTF
V gene: TRBV30; CDR3 protein: CAWSVHPPGQSNGYTF
V gene: TRBV29-1; CDR3 protein: CSVGGSAGREKLFF
V gene: TRBV28; CDR3 protein: CASSPRTGTANEKLFF
V gene: TRBV7-2; CDR3 protein: CASRPFGGPSYEQYF
V gene: TRBV6-1; CDR3 protein: CASSSTPGQGAREQYF
V gene: TRBV24-1; CDR3 protein: CATSDSGQFPQHF
V gene: TRBV12-3/TRBV12-4; CDR3 protein: CASSPVGRDGNQPQHF
V gene: TRBV28; CDR3 protein: CASIPGAGLGEQYF
V gene: TRBV18; CDR3 protein: CASSRNRDRNYNEQFF
V gene: TRBV12-3/TRBV12-4; CDR3 protein: CASSLGGAPGELFF
V gene: TRBV7-9; CDR3 protein: CASSLGTGEDQPQHF
V gene: TRBV29-1; CDR3 protein: CSVTSGENGRQFF
V gene: TRBV27; CDR3 protein: CASSLRDGGNYGYTF
V gene: TRBV30; CDR3 protein: CAWRTSWAYGEQYF
V gene: TRBV5-1; CDR3 protein: CASSLGLAGGPLPEQYF
V gene: TRBV7-2; CDR3 protein: CASSMTGGRNTGELFF
V gene: TRBV12-3/TRBV12-4; CDR3 protein: CASRGTGKPGTQYF
V gene: TRBV18; CDR3 protein: CASSSSGLYSNQPQHF